Described below is a single TCR beta chain sequence and its context. This record comes from a study of T cell responses to AZD1222 COVID-19 vaccine. On the study more broadly: Researchers grouped second doses given at about 4 or about 12 weeks into one pool.

The assay was immunoSEQ multiplex PCR, and TCRdb's table has in-frame clones only and misses some. The repertoire holds roughly 80,000 clones, with 85% to 90% as singletons. The CDR3 runs 16 residues. V was clipped by 3 bases and J by 5 bases, with 20 bases between them. Germline V gene sequence: CDR1 LGHDT, CDR2 YNNKEL (reference sequence). The chain has TRBV3-1 (or the pseudogene TRBV3-2) and TRBJ2-7, with a weak D call TRBD2 (7 bases). The sequencing here drew on peripheral blood, taken on day 0 of AZD1222 vaccination. This TCR derives from an adult in good health. This CDR3 is CASSHLLVGGGNEQYF. The CDR3 nucleotides are TGTGCCAGCAGCCATTTACTAGTAGGGGGAGGGAACGAGCAGTACTTC.